This record concerns one T cell receptor beta chain sequence. Antigen unknown. These data originate in a study of chemoradiotherapy in HPV16-positive cancers. General study results and limits: Candidate HPV-specific clones and E7-related TCR motifs grew in tumor during treatment.

Only in-frame clones appear in the TCRdb table, and some are missing; sequencing was by immunoSEQ multiplex PCR. The repertoire holds hundreds of clones, with around nine tenths as singletons. Germline V lookup: CDR1 SGHTA, CDR2 FQGNSA. The CDR3 is made up of 13 amino acids. Trimming removed 6 bases at V and 8 bases at J, with 16 bases between. Over chemoradiotherapy, repertoires were sampled more than once. This TCR was sampled from a human donor with HPV-associated anogenital cancer. The chain carries TRBV7-2 and TRBJ1-1, with D possibly matching TRBD1 (5 bases). The sequenced sample was tumor tissue, obtained from a patient who underwent chemoradiotherapy. The CDR3: CASSWGERPEAFF. The CDR3 bases are TGTGCCAGCAGTTGGGGGGAACGTCCCGAAGCTTTCTTT.